A single sample gave rise to the 12 T cell receptor beta chains below, sequenced in a study of CD8 T cells in ankylosing spondylitis. Study-wide findings and caveats: It appeared that ankylosing spondylitis blood was characterized by a TCR beta motif of several highly homologous variants.

TCRdb re-analysed the 5' RACE reads in MiXCR, keeping a single row per CDR3 protein. The sample yields around 540,000 distinct CDR3 sequences, roughly 12% seen once. No antigen has been assigned to these receptors. The sample was blood, either unsorted or a sorted T cell fraction (not recorded which). These receptors originate from a male donor with ankylosing spondylitis.

This clonotype has a count of ten or more. CDR3 sequence: CASSLTVTGELFF. CDR3 coding DNA: TGTGCCAGCAGCTTAACGGTCACCGGGGAGCTGTTTTTT. The chain employs TRBV13 and TRBJ2-2; D ambiguous. Trimming took 2 bases from V and 4 from J, leaving 5 bases between them. Germline V gene lookup returns CDR1 PRHDT and CDR2 FYEKMQ (reference sequence). The length of the CDR3 is 13 residues.

In this sample, this clonotype turned up a few times. This rearrangement joins TRBV20-1 to TRBJ2-2; TRBD1 matches 10 bases. Germline V lookup: CDR1 DFQATT, CDR2 SNEGSKA (reference sequence). The CDR3 extends over 14 amino acids. V was pared by 3 bases and J by 7 bases, with 5 bases of the junction left unmatched. The DNA for the CDR3 is TGCAGTGCTAGCCGGGACAGGGGTGACGGGGAGCTGTTTTTT. Its translation: CSASRDRGDGELFF.

Ten or more counts support this clonotype. The chain is built from TRBV5-1 and TRBJ2-2, with 8 positions matching TRBD1. The CDR3 is made up of 15 amino acids. The J segment lost 5 bases and the V segment lost 4 bases, leaving 7 bases of the junction unmatched. Germline CDR1 SGHRS, CDR2 YFSETQ. In DNA, the CDR3 is TGCGCCAGCAGCATAAGCAGGGGGCAGACCGGGGAGCTGTTTTTT. Translated, it gives CASSISRGQTGELFF.

Ten or more counts support this clonotype. This chain uses TRBV12-3 or TRBV12-4 with TRBJ2-1, with a tentative D call TRBD2 (6 bases). Deletions cut 5 bases from V and 9 bases from J, with 20 bases between. The CDR3 sequence is 15 residues long. The CDR3 spells CASSLGPAGRGEQFF. For the CDR3, the DNA is TGTGCCAGCAGTCTAGGTCCCGCGGGGCGGGGTGAGCAGTTCTTC.

This clonotype occurred a few times. The chain's CDR3 is CSARAVPYTEAFF. The CDR3 bases are TGCAGTGCTAGAGCCGTCCCGTACACTGAAGCTTTCTTT. This chain uses TRBV20-1 with TRBJ1-1; D is uncertain. The CDR3 consists of 13 residues. V dropped 1 base and J dropped 3 bases, with 9 bases sitting between them. Germline assignment: CDR1 DFQATT and CDR2 SNEGSKA (reference sequence).

The chain links TRBV6-2 or TRBV6-3 to TRBJ2-7; weak D call: TRBD1 (6 bases). Trimming removed 0 bases at V and 1 base at J, with 10 bases between. CDR1 and CDR2 from the germline V gene are MNHEY and SVGEGT. The CDR3 contains 15 residues. The CDR3 loop is CASSYSKTGSYEQYV. The CDR3 DNA follows: TGTGCCAGCAGTTACTCGAAAACAGGGTCCTACGAGCAGTACGTC.

V gene TRBV5-1 combines with J gene TRBJ2-7; D is possibly TRBD1 or TRBD2 (5 bases each). The CDR3 consists of 14 residues. The germline V gene has CDR1 SGHRS and CDR2 YFSETQ. V lost 3 bases, J lost 2 bases, and 12 bases lay in between. The CDR3 is CASSWGNRTYEQYV. DNA of the CDR3: TGCGCCAGCAGCTGGGGGAACAGGACCTACGAGCAGTACGTC.

The sample holds a few counts of this clonotype. CDR3 residues: CASSLGDRFQQYF. The CDR3 nucleotides read TGCGCCAGCAGCTTGGGGGACAGGTTCCAGCAGTATTTT. The rearrangement joins TRBV5-1 to TRBJ2-3; 8 nucleotides match TRBD1. The CDR3 contains 13 residues. Germline loops: CDR1 SGHRS, CDR2 YFSETQ. After removal of 0 bases from V and 11 bases from J, the junction contained 5 bases not matched to a gene.

Only a few counts were recorded for this clonotype. For the CDR3, the DNA is TGTGCCAGCAGCTTGTCAGCAGCGGCTAGATTTACGCAGTACGTC. This sequence encodes CASSLSAAARFTQYV. J is TRBJ2-7 and V is TRBV5-6; the D gene is possibly TRBD2 (5 bases). The CDR3 consists of 15 residues. The V end was cut by 1 base, the J end by 9 bases, with 20 bases between. Germline V gives CDR1 SGHDT, CDR2 YYEEEE.

V and J are TRBV5-1 and TRBJ2-4; tentatively, D is TRBD2 (7 bases). CDR1 and CDR2 (germline): SGHRS, YFSETQ. The CDR3 covers 14 residues. Trimming removed 4 bases at V and 9 bases at J, with 17 bases between. The CDR3 protein is CASSPVRGGGIQYF. The CDR3 DNA sequence: TGCGCCAGCAGCCCCGTGCGAGGGGGGGGCATTCAGTACTTC.

The rearrangement links TRBV5-1 to TRBJ2-3; tentative D call: TRBD2 (5 bases). The CDR3 has 15 amino acids. Trimming left V 1 base short and J 6 bases short, with 15 bases between. Germline V lookup: CDR1 SGHRS, CDR2 YFSETQ. The DNA of the CDR3 is TGCGCCAGCAGCTTGTGGCAGGAGGTCGGGGATACGCAGTATTTT. This translates into CASSLWQEVGDTQYF.

This clonotype has more than one count but fewer than ten. This rearrangement joins TRBV7-9 to TRBJ2-7; TRBD2 matches at 11 bases. The V gene's germline CDR1 is SEHNR and CDR2 FQNEAQ (reference sequence). V shed 6 bases and J 1 base; nucleotides not matched to a gene: 8. This CDR3 contains 16 residues. CDR3 sequence reads: CASRPRLAGGSYEQYF. CDR3 DNA: TGTGCCAGCAGGCCTAGATTAGCGGGAGGGTCCTACGAGCAGTACTTC.